Reported below is one TCR beta chain. The data are from a study of blood T cell repertoires in COVID-19. With 2 bases clipped from V and 13 bases from J, the junction kept 7 bases outside the gene matches. Germline V gives CDR1 KGHSH, CDR2 LQKENI. This CDR3 spans 14 amino acids. Sequenced by immunoSEQ multiplex PCR; TCRdb stores in-frame clones only, minus some. The table shows roughly 100,000 clones, with 77% occurring only once. The TCR was taken from a woman of 80 years or more with acute or convalescent COVID-19. Sequencing was performed on peripheral blood. The V and J genes are TRBV18 and TRBJ2-4; TRBD1 matches 11 bases. For the CDR3, the DNA is TGTGCCAGCTCACCAGAGGGACAGGGGGTGCGACAGTACTTC. This codes for CASSPEGQGVRQYF.